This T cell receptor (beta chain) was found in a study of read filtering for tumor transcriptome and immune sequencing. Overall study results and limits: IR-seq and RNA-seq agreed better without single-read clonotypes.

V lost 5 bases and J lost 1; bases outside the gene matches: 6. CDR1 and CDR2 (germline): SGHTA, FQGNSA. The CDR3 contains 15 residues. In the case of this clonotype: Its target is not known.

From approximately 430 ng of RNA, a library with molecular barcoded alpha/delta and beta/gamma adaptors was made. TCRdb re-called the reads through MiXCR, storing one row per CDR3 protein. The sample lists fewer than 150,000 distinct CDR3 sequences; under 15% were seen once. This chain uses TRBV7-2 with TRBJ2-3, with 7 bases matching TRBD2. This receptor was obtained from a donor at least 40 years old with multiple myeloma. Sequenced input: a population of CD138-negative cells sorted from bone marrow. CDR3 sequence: CASSSTSARTDTQYF. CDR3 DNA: TGTGCCAGCAGCAGTACTAGCGCGCGCACAGATACGCAGTATTTT. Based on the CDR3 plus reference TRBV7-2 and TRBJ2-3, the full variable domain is GAGVSQSPSNKVTEKGKDVELRCDPISGHTALYWYRQSLGQGLEFLIYFQGNSAPDKSGLPSDRFSAERTGGSVSTLTIQRTQQEDSAVYLCASSSTSARTDTQYFGPGTRLTVL.